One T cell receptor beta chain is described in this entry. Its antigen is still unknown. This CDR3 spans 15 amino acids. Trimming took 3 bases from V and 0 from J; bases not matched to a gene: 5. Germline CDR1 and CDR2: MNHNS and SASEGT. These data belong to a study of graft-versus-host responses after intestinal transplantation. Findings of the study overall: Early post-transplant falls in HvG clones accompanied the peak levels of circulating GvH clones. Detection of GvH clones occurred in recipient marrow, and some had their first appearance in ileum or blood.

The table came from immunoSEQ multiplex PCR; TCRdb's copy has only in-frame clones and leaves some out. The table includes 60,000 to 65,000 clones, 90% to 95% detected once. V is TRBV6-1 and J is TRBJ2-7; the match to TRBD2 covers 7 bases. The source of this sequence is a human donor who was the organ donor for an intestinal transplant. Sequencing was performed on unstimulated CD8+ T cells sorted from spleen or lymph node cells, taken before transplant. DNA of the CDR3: TGTGCCAGCAGTGAGGATGGCGGGAGCTCCTACGAGCAGTACTTC. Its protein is CASSEDGGSSYEQYF.